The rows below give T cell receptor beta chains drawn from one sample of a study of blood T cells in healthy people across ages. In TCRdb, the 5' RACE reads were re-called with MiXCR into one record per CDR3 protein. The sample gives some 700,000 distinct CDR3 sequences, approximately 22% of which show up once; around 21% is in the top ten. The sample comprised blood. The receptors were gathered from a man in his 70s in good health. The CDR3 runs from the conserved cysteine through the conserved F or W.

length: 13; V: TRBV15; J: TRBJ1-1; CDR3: CATSRVQGAEAFF
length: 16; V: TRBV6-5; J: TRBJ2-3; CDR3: CASKVASRTRTDTQYF
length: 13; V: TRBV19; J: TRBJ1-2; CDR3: CASSIGFENGYTF
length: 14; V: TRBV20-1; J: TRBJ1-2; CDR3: CSARATQASSGYTF
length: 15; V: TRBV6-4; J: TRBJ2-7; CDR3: CASSDSQGTYYEQYF
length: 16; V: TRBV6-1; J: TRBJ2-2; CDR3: CASRQLAGGPTGELFF
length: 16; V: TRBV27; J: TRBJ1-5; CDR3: CASSFRASPGNQPQHF
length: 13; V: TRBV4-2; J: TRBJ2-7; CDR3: CASSQDLRDEQYF
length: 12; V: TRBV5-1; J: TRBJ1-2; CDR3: CASQDLGRGYTF
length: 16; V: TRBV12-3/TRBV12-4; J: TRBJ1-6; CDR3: CASSRSRGQGNSPLHF
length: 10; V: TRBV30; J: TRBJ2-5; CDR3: CAWGVEAQYF
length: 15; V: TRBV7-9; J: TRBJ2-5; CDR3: CASSHQSNPQETQYF
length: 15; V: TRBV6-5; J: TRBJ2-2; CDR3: CASSYSQGQTGELFF
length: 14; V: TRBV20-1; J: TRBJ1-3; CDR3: CSAPETASGNTIYF
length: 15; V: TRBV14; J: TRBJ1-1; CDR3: CASSQDLVKRAEAFF
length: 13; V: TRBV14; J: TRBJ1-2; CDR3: CASSPRLQDGYTF
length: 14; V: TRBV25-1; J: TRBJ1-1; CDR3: CASSGETMNTEAFF
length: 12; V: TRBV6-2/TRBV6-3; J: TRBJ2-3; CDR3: CATTSYVYTQYF
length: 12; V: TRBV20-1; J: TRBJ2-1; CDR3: CSASPDSNEQFF
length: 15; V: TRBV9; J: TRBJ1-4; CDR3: CASSVAAGIREKLFF
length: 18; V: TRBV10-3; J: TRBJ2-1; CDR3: CAISESTGGSMGNNEQFF
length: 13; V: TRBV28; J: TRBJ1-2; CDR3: CASSPGAGTAIAF
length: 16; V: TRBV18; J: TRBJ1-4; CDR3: CASSPPPRERGEKLFF
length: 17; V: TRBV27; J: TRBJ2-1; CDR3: CASSFPPAGGPRNEQFF
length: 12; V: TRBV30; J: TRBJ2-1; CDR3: CAWSVSPIEQFF
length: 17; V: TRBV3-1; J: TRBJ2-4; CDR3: CASSQRTGLYRGNIQYF
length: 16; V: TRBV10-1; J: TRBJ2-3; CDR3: CASSEHGTPRTDTQYF
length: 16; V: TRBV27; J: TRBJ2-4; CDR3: CASSSGRTEKKNIQYF
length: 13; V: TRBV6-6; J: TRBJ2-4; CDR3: CASSPTAKNIQYF
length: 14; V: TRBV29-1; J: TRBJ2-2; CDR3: CSVETPLNTGELFF
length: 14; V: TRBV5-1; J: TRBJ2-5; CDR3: CASSSGGVRETQYF
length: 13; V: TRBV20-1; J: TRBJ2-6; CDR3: CSASVHGANVLTF